The 6 T cell receptor beta chains below come from one sample, sequenced in a study of blood T cell repertoires in COVID-19 (dated by TCRdb to the early 2020s). Library generation was performed with the immunoSEQ multiplex PCR assay. TCRdb limited this immuneACCESS table to in-frame rearrangements with V and J called. A share of clones is missing; checked studies link under half to unresolved V genes, and the rest is unexplained. The sample table contains about 130,000 clones; only one count was recorded for roughly 72% of them. Jointly, the top ten make up 11% of the sample. The specimen sequenced was peripheral blood. These receptors were obtained from a human donor in a cohort sampled during active COVID-19.

In its sample, this clone was seen once. The chain recombines TRBV9 with TRBJ2-2, with a weak D call TRBD1 (6 bases). The V end was cut by 0 bases, the J end by 2 bases, with 14 bases between. Germline V gene sequence: CDR1 SGDLS, CDR2 YYNGEE. The CDR3 sequence is 17 residues long. CDR3 coding DNA: TGTGCCAGCAGCGTAGTTGGTGGGGGCCTTAACACCGGGGAGCTGTTTTTT. Protein: CASSVVGGGLNTGELFF.

The chain is built from TRBV28 and TRBJ1-5; 10 bases map to TRBD1. The CDR3 runs 13 residues. Germline V lookup: CDR1 MDHEN, CDR2 SYDVKM. V lost 6 bases to trimming and J lost 7 bases; unmatched junction nucleotides: 3. CDR3 amino acids: CASSWDRGQPQHF. The CDR3 DNA reads TGTGCCAGCAGCTGGGACAGGGGACAGCCCCAGCATTTT.

The chain is built from TRBV19 and TRBJ1-5; 8 positions agree with TRBD1. CDR1 LNHDA and CDR2 SQIVND come from the germline V gene (reference sequence). After removal of 5 bases from V and 7 bases from J, the junction contained 7 bases not matched to a gene. The CDR3 runs 14 residues. As DNA, the CDR3 is TGTGCCAGTAGTCTCACAGGGGGACGACAGCCCCAGCATTTT. Amino acid sequence: CASSLTGGRQPQHF.

The rearrangement joins TRBV5-6 to TRBJ2-6; 9 bases agree with TRBD1. The CDR3 contains 17 residues. The V segment lost 4 bases and the J segment 1 base; nucleotides outside the gene matches: 6. Germline V CDR1 and CDR2: SGHDT, YYEEEE. CDR3 DNA: TGTGCCAGCAGCCCTATCGGGACAGGGTCTGGGGCCAACGTCCTGACTTTC. It yields the protein CASSPIGTGSGANVLTF.

The chain uses TRBV30 and TRBJ1-5; unclear D gene. The CDR3 has 13 amino acids. V was cut by 2 bases and J by 4 bases, with 9 bases left in between. Germline-derived CDR1 and CDR2 are GTSNPN and SVGIG (reference sequence). CDR3: CAWSREGNQPQHF. In DNA form, the CDR3 reads TGTGCCTGGAGTAGGGAGGGTAATCAGCCCCAGCATTTT.

CDR3 sequence (DNA): TGTGCCAGCAGCCCCCGGGGTGGGTCCAAAAACATTCAGTACTTC. Translation gives CASSPRGGSKNIQYF. The chain is built from TRBV7-9 and TRBJ2-4; D might be TRBD2 (5 bases). Germline lookup yields CDR1 SEHNR and CDR2 FQNEAQ (reference sequence). This CDR3 comprises 15 residues. V lost 5 bases to trimming and J lost 2 bases, with 13 bases between them.